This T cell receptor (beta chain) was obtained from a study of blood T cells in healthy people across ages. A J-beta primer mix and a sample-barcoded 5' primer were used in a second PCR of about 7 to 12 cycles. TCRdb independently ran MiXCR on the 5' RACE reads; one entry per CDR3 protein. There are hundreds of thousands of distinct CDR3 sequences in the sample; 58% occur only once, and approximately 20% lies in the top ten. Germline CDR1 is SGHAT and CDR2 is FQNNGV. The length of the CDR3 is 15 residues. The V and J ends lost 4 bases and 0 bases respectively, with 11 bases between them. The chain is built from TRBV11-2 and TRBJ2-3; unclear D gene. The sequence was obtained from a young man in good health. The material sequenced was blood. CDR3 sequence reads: CASSWVRSSTDTQYF. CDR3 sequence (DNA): TGTGCCAGCAGCTGGGTGCGATCTAGCACAGATACGCAGTATTTT.